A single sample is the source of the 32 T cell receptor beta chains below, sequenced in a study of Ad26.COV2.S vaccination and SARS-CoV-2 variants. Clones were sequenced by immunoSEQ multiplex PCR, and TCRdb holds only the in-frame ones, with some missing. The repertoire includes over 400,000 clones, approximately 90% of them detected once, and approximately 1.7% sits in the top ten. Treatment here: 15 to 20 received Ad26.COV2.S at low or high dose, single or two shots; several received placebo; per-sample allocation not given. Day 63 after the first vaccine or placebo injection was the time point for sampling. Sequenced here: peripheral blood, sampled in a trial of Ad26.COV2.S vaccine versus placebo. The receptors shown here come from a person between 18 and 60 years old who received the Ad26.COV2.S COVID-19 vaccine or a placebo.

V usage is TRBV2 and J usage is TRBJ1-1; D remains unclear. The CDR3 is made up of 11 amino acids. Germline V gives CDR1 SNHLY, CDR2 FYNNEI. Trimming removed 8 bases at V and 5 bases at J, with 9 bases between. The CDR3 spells CASADRTEAFF. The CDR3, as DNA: TGTGCCAGCGCGGATAGGACTGAAGCTTTCTTT.

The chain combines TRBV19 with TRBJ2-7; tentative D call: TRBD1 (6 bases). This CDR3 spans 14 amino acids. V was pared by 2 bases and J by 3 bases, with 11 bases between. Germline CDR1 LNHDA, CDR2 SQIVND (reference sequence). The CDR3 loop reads CASSILKDSYEQYF. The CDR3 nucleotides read TGTGCCAGTAGTATACTCAAGGACAGCTACGAGCAGTACTTC.

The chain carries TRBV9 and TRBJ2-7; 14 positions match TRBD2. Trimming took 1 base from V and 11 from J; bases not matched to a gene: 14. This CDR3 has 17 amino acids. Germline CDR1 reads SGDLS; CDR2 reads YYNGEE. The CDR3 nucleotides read TGTGCCAGCAGCGTACCACCTCGACTAGCGGGGGGGCCAAAAGAGTACTTC. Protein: CASSVPPRLAGGPKEYF.

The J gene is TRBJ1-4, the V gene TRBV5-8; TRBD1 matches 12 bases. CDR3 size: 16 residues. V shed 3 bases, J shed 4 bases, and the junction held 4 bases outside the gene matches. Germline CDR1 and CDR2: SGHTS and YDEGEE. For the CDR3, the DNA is TGTGCCAGCAGCTCAGGGACAGGGGGCATTAATGAAAAACTGTTTTTT. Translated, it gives CASSSGTGGINEKLFF.

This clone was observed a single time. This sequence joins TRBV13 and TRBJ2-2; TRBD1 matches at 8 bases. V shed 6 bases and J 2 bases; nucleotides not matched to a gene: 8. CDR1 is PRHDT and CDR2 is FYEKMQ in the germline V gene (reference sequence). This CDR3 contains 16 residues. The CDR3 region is CASRPRQGRNTGELFF. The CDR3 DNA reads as TGTGCCAGCAGACCCCGACAGGGGCGAAACACCGGGGAGCTGTTTTTT.

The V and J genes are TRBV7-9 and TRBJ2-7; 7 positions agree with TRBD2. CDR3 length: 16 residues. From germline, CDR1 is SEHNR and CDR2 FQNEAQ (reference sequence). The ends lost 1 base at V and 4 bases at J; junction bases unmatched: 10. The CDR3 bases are TGTGCCAGCAGCTTAGTGGGTCTAGCGGAGTCATACGAGCAGTACTTC. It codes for CASSLVGLAESYEQYF.

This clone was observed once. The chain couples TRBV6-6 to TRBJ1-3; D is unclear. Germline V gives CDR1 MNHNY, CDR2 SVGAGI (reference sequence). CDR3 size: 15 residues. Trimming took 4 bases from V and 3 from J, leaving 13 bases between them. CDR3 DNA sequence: TGTGCCAGCAGTTTTTCGCCCGACCTTGGAAACACCATATATTTT. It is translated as CASSFSPDLGNTIYF.

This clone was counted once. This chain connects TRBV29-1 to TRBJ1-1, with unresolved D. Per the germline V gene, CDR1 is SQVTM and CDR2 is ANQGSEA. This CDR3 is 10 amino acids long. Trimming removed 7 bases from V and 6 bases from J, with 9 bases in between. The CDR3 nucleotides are TGCAGCGGGAGGGATGCTGAAGCTTTCTTT. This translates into CSGRDAEAFF.

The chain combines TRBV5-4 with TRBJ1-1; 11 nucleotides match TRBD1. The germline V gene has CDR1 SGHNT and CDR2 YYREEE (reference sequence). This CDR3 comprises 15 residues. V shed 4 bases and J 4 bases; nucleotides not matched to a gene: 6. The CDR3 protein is CASSEIGTGGTEAFF. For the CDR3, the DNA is TGTGCCAGCAGCGAGATCGGGACAGGGGGCACTGAAGCTTTCTTT. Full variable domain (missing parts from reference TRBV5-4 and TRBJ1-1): ETGVTQSPTHLIKTRGQQVTLRCSSQSGHNTVSWYQQALGQGPQFIFQYYREEENGRGNFPPRFSGLQFPNYSSELNVNALELDDSALYLCASSEIGTGGTEAFFGQGTRLTVV.

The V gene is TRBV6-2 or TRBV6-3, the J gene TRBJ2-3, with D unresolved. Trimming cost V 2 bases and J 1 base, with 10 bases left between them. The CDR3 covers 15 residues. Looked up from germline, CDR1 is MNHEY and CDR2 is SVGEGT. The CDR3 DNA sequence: TGTGCCAGCAGTTACCCACGTCTGGGCACAGATACGCAGTATTTT. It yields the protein CASSYPRLGTDTQYF.

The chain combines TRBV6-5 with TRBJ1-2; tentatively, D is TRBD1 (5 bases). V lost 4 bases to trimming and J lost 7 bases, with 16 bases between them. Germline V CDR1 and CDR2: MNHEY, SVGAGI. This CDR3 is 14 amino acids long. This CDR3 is CASSWGLLGTGYTF. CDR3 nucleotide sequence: TGTGCCAGCAGTTGGGGACTCTTGGGCACTGGCTACACCTTC.

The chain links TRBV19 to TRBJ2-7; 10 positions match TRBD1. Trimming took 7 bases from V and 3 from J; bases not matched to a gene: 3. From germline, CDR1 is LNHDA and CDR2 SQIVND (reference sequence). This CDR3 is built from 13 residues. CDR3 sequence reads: CASKRDRGYEQYF. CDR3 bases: TGTGCCAGTAAACGGGACAGGGGCTACGAGCAGTACTTC.

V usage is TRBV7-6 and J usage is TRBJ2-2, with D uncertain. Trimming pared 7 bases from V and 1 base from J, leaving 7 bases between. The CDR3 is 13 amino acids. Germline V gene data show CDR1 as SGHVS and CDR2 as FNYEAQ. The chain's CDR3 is CASNSQNTGELFF. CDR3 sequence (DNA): TGTGCCAGCAATTCTCAGAACACCGGGGAGCTGTTTTTT.

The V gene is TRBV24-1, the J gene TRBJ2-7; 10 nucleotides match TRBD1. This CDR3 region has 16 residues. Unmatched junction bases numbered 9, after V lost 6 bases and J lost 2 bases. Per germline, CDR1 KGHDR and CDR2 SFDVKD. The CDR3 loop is CATSPRGQGGTYEQYF. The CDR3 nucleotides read TGTGCCACCAGTCCTCGCGGACAGGGGGGGACCTACGAGCAGTACTTC.

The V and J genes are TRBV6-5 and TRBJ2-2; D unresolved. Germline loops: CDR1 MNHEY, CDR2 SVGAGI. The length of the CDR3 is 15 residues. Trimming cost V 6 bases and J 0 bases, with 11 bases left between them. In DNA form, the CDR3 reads TGTGCCAGCAGGCCCAGATTGACGAACACCGGGGAGCTGTTTTTT. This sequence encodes CASRPRLTNTGELFF.

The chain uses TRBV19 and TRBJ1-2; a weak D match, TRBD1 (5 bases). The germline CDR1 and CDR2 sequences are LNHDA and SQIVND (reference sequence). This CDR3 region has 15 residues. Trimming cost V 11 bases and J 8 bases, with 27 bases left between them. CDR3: CAARDWKGESWGYTF. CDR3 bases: TGTGCCGCACGTGATTGGAAAGGGGAGTCATGGGGCTACACCTTC.

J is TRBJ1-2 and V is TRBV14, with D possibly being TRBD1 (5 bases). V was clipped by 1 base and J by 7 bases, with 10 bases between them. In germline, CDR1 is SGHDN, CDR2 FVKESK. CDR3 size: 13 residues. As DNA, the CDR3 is TGTGCCAGCAGCCAAGCGCAGGGATTTGGCTACACCTTC. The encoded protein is CASSQAQGFGYTF.

CDR3: CASSLTAGTLSSGNTIYF. The CDR3, as DNA: TGTGCCAGCTCACTGACCGCAGGGACCCTCAGCTCTGGAAACACCATATATTTT. The V and J genes are TRBV18 and TRBJ1-3; D may be TRBD1 (5 bases). The V end was cut by 4 bases, the J end by 0 bases, with 19 bases between. Germline V CDR1 and CDR2: KGHSH, LQKENI. This CDR3 is built from 18 residues.

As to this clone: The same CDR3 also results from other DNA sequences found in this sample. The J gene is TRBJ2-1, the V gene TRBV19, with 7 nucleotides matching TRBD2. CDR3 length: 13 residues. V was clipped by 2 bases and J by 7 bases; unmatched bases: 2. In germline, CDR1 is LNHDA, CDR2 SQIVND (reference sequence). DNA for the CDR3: TGTGCCAGTAGTATACAGGGAGGGAATGAGCAGTTCTTC. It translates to CASSIQGGNEQFF.

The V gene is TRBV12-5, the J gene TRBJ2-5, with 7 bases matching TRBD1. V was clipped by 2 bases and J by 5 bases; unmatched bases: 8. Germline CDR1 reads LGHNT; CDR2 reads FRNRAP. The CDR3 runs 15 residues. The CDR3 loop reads CASGLPRQGGETQYF. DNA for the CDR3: TGTGCTAGTGGTTTGCCACGACAGGGTGGGGAGACCCAGTACTTC. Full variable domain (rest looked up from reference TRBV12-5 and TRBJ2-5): DARVTQTPRHKVTEMGQEVTMRCQPILGHNTVFWYRQTMMQGLELLAYFRNRAPLDDSGMPKDRFSAEMPDATLATLKIQPSEPRDSAVYFCASGLPRQGGETQYFGPGTRLLVL.

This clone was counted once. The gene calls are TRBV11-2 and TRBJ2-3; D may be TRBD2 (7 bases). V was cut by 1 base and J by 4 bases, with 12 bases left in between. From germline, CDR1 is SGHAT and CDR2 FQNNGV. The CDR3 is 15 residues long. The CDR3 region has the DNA TGTGCCAGCAGCTTAGGTGCGGGGGCCGCAGATACGCAGTATTTT. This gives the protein CASSLGAGAADTQYF.

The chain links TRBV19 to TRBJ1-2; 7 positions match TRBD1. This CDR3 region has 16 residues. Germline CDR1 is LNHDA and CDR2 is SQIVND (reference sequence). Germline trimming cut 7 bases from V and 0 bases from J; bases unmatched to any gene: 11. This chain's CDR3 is CASTGEGQRPNYGYTF. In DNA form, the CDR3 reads TGTGCCAGTACGGGGGAGGGACAGAGGCCTAACTATGGCTACACCTTC.

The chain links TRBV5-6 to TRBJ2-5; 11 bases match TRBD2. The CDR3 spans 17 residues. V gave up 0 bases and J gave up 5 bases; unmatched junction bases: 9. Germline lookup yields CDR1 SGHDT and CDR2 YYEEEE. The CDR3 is CASSLEVLAGGQETQYF. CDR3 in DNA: TGTGCCAGCAGCTTGGAAGTCCTAGCGGGGGGTCAGGAGACCCAGTACTTC.

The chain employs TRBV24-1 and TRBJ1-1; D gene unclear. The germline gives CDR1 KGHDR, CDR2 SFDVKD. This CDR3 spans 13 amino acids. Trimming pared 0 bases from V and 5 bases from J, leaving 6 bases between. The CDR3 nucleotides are TGTGCCACCAGTGATTTGGACAAGACTGAAGCTTTCTTT. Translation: CATSDLDKTEAFF.

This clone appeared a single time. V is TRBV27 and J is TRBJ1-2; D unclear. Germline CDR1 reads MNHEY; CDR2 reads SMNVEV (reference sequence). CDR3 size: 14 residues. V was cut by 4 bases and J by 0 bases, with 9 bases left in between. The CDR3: CASSWRMTNYGYTF. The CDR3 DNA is TGTGCCAGCAGTTGGAGAATGACTAACTATGGCTACACCTTC.

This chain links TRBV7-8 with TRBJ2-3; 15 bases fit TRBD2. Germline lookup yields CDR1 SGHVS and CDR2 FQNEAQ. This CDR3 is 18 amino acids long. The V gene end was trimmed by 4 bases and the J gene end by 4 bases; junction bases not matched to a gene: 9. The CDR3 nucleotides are TGTGCCAGCAGCTACGGGACTAGCGGGGGGTGGGACCCAGATACGCAGTATTTT. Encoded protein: CASSYGTSGGWDPDTQYF.

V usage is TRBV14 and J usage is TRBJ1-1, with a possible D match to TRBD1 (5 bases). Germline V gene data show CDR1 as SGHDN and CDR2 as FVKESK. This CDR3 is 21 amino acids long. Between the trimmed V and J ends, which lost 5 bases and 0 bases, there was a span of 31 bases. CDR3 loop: CASSSYRDGRSSLYLNTEAFF. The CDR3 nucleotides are TGTGCCAGCAGCTCTTACCGGGACGGACGTTCCTCGCTGTATCTGAACACTGAAGCTTTCTTT.

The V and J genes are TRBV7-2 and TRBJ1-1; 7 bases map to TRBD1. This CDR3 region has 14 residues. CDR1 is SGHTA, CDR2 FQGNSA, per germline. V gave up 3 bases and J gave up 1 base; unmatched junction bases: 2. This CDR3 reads CASSFRDRNTEAFF. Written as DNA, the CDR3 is TGTGCCAGCAGCTTCCGGGACAGGAACACTGAAGCTTTCTTT.

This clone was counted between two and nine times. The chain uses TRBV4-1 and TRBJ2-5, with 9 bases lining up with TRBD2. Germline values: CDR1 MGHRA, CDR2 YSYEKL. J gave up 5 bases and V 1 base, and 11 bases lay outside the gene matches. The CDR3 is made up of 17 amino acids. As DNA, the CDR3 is TGCGCCAGCAGCCAAGGCTCGCCGGGACTAGCCTTTGAGACCCAGTACTTC. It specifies CASSQGSPGLAFETQYF.

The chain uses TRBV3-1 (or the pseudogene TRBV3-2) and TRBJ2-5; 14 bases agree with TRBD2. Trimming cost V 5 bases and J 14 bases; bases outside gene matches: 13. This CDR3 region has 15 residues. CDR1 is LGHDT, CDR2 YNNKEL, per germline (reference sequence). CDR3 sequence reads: CASSTRTSGGTQAYF. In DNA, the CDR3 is TGTGCCAGCAGCACGAGGACTAGCGGGGGGACCCAGGCCTACTTC.

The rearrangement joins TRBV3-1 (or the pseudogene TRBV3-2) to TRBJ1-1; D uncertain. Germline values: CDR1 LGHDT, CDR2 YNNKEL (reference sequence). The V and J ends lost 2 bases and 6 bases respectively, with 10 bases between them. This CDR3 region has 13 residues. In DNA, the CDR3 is TGTGCCAGCAGCCAACCCCTGAGCCCTGAAGCTTTCTTT. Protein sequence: CASSQPLSPEAFF.

The CDR3 DNA sequence: TGTGCCTGGAGTGACACTGGGTCACCCCTCCACTTT. Protein sequence: CAWSDTGSPLHF. The chain has TRBV30 and TRBJ1-6; unclear D gene. V lost 1 base and J 10 bases, leaving 8 bases between the germline ends. CDR1 and CDR2 from the germline V gene are GTSNPN and SVGIG (reference sequence). The CDR3 totals 12 residues.